Below, 3 T cell receptor beta chains from the same sample are listed, as sequenced in a study of vaccination and CD4 T cells after COVID-19. Antigens for these TCRs are unknown. Documented treatment: approximately 11-day PBMC culture with coronavirus spike peptide pools or control peptides (ViraFEST assay). The Oncomine TCR Beta short-read assay sequenced DNA from cultured CD4+ T cells. Each CDR3 protein gets one entry after TCRdb re-called the PCR reads with MiXCR. The profile shows 20,000 to 25,000 distinct CDR3 sequences, almost 50% of them singletons. Sequenced: CD4+ T cells from blood, cultured in vitro. Receptors originate from a human donor who had recovered from COVID-19.

This clonotype came up once. The J gene is TRBJ1-2, the V gene TRBV5-1; 8 nucleotides line up with TRBD1. CDR1 and CDR2 from the germline V gene are SGHRS and YFSETQ. This CDR3 region has 14 residues. The junction had 3 bases not matched to a gene; V was cut back by 0 bases and J by 5 bases. Here the CDR3 DNA reads TGCGCCAGCAGCTTGGATACAGGGGGTTATGGCTACACCTTC. Translating gives CASSLDTGGYGYTF.

The chain combines TRBV28 with TRBJ1-2; D gene unclear. The CDR3 runs to 14 residues. The ends were cut back, 4 bases at V and 5 bases at J, with 14 bases in the middle. Looked up from germline, CDR1 is MDHEN and CDR2 is SYDVKM. The CDR3 loop is CASSSGPRDYGYTF. In nucleotides, the CDR3 is TGTGCCAGCAGTTCCGGACCGAGGGATTATGGCTACACCTTC.

The chain links TRBV24-1 to TRBJ2-6, with 9 positions matching TRBD1. The V segment lost 7 bases and the J segment 1 base; nucleotides outside the gene matches: 7. The CDR3 extends over 17 amino acids. The germline CDR1 and CDR2 sequences are KGHDR and SFDVKD. CDR3 DNA sequence: TGTGCCACCAGCACCGGGACAGGGTCTTCTGGGGCCAACGTCCTGACTTTC. Its protein is CATSTGTGSSGANVLTF.